This T cell receptor beta chain was obtained from a study of glioma-infiltrating T cells after dendritic cell vaccination. Study in general: Dendritic cells derived from monocytes and pulsed with autologous tumor lysate formed the vaccine. Patients received three intradermal dendritic cell vaccine injections at biweekly intervals. Notes on the study in general: Estimated pretreatment TIL content predicted outcome after dendritic cell vaccination.

Generated by immunoSEQ multiplex PCR, the TCRdb table keeps only in-frame clones and is missing some. The table has roughly 38,000 clones, approximately 82% seen once; the top ten hold approximately 8.3%. Only patients with spare fresh-frozen tumor and over two years of follow-up were included. This clone was seen just once. Its antigen remains unidentified. The origin of this receptor is a human donor with glioblastoma. The sequenced sample was blood, obtained before dendritic cell vaccination.

CDR3 bases: TGTGCCAGCAGTCCCCATGGTCTGGGGCATCAGCCCCAGCATTTT. Translated, it gives CASSPHGLGHQPQHF. The V and J genes are TRBV6-1 and TRBJ1-5; D is perhaps TRBD1 (5 bases). CDR3 length equals 15 residues. Trimming shortened V by 5 bases and J by 5 bases, and 16 bases separated the two germline ends. The germline CDR1 and CDR2 sequences are MNHNS and SASEGT.